This T cell receptor (beta chain) was profiled in a study of blood T cell repertoires in COVID-19. Turning to the study itself: In each case, the material was cDNA or gDNA derived from T cells, B-cell-depleted T cells, or PBMCs.

Seattle patients were enrolled during active infection and followed longitudinally. Authors' methods: Amplification from reference gene primers served as the basis for estimated nucleated cell counts. TCRdb's copy holds only in-frame clones and misses some; the assay was immunoSEQ multiplex PCR. The DNA was the basis for D and trimming; V, J and clone size are from that table. This table holds some 300,000 clones, nearly 90% found once. Germline lookup yields CDR1 SGHTA and CDR2 FQGTGA. CDR3 size: 12 residues. V was cut by 3 bases and J by 1 base, with 3 bases left in between. This clone was found a few times.

The sample was peripheral blood. The genes are TRBV7-3 and TRBJ1-1; D ambiguous. The clonotype comes from a young woman with COVID-19, enrolled during active disease. The CDR3 region is CASSFGNTEAFF. The CDR3 region has the DNA TGTGCCAGCAGCTTCGGGAACACTGAAGCTTTCTTT.